These T cell receptor beta chains were read from a single sample in a study of shared clonotypes between healthy human individuals. The protocol was immunoSEQ multiplex PCR, while the TCRdb copy is restricted to in-frame clones and leaves out a portion. The sample consists of a few hundred thousand clones, over 50% of them appearing once. Sequenced input: memory CD4+ T cells sorted from blood. All receptors derive from a man aged 25 to 45 in good health. Each CDR3 is given without its conserved first and last residue. A row's size may be missing; if present it is once, few, many or a size class.

clone size	CDR3 length	V gene	CDR3 protein
NA	14	TRBV28	ASSLTTSGSHETQY
few	12	TRBV7-2	ASSFLAGPYEQY
NA	13	TRBV27	ASSLFPREYYEQY
NA	13	TRBV18	ASSPRQGDGDEQY
once	12	TRBV5-1	ASSLKGPQETQY
NA	14	TRBV4-1	ASSQGAASGNQPQH
NA	14	TRBV9	ASSVVGLAGGNEQF
few	13	TRBV7-2	ASSIWTGANEKLF
NA	18	TRBV4-2	ASSQDHGTSGSTSTDTQY
NA	14	TRBV19	ASSARPGGSIGELF
NA	14	TRBV18	ASSPMESLYTDTQY
NA	12	TRBV2	ASSELDRNEKLF
once	13	TRBV2	ASSGQGYSNQPQH
NA	14	TRBV12-1	ASSARTAYSNQPQH
NA	12	TRBV7-9	ASSSELVAGELF
NA	12	TRBV7-8	ASSAKGGTQPQH
NA	16	TRBV6-1	ASSEVIPGGTLSYEQY
NA	9	TRBV18	ASSVQETQY
once	13	TRBV13	ASSLGTGLGNEQF
NA	12	TRBV7-9	ASSLGLAAGELF
few	11	TRBV5-4	ASSFGTSQPQH
NA	13	TRBV18	ASSQGTGSYNEQF
NA	11	TRBV18	ASSPTTDYEQY
NA	12	TRBV5-1	ATHDGSRKDTQY
NA	13	TRBV4-3	ASSQARVITVTQY
few	12	TRBV6-5	ASSYSNERGEQF
NA	11	TRBV28	ASSITGFTEAF
NA	12	TRBV7-8	ASSDGGTMETQY
few	14	TRBV7-8	ASSPTQGEFSYEQY
NA	12	TRBV6-1	ASSSGTGIGELF
many	12	TRBV7-9	ASSLALGEETQY
NA	12	TRBV2	ASSLAPTNEKLF
NA	12	TRBV9	ASSADLGADTQY
once	13	TRBV6-1	ASSFGTWRQETQY
NA	14	TRBV28	ASNPAGGSWTGEQF
NA	14	TRBV30	AWSVLRGRRAYEQY
NA	17	TRBV18	ASSPVQGATIIDHTEAF
few	9	TRBV2	ASTLKETQY
NA	14	TRBV4-3	ASSQDDPGPGNTIY
NA	15	TRBV27	ASSLSFLSTTVDTQY
NA	11	TRBV6-1	ASSEYWQETQY
NA	14	TRBV30	AWSVIRRGRIGSYT
NA	12	TRBV28	AASASGSTDTQY
few	14	TRBV7-6	ASSFTSRGQVGEQF
NA	13	TRBV5-4	ASSLTQTQNYEQY
few	12	TRBV19	ASSIGSEQETQY
NA	17	TRBV15	ATSRDRRGRMVTNEKLF
NA	13	TRBV6-6	ASSQPGGGGYGYT
NA	11	TRBV15	ATSWGGSPTQY
NA	15	TRBV10-3	AISGTAGGRGTDTQY
few	13	TRBV5-6	ASRLGVSSYNEQF